These 6 T cell receptor beta chains originate from one sample sequenced in a study of shared clonotypes between healthy human individuals. Only in-frame clones appear in the TCRdb table, and some are missing; sequencing was by immunoSEQ multiplex PCR. The repertoire holds about 360,000 clones, with about 70% as singletons. The specimen sequenced was memory CD4+ T cells sorted from blood. Subset reported: CD45RA-negative fraction. Receptors originate from a man aged 25 to 45 in good health.

The chain recombines TRBV27 with TRBJ1-5, with D perhaps matching TRBD1 (6 bases). V gave up 6 bases and J gave up 4 bases, with 16 bases separating them. Looked up from germline, CDR1 is MNHEY and CDR2 is SMNVEV (reference sequence). The CDR3 length is 15 residues. The CDR3 region has the DNA TGTGCCAGCAGCCCCGCGGGACAAGAAAATCAGCCCCAGCATTTT. Its protein product is CASSPAGQENQPQHF.

V gene TRBV7-2 combines with J gene TRBJ2-7; either TRBD1 or TRBD2 may supply D (5 bases each). The CDR3 has 14 residues. In germline, CDR1 is SGHTA, CDR2 FQGNSA. Trimming cost V 4 bases and J 6 bases, with 16 bases left between them. The CDR3 loop reads CASSSGWGMAEQYF. The CDR3 coding sequence is TGTGCCAGCAGCTCGGGTTGGGGGATGGCCGAGCAGTACTTC.

The chain joins TRBV6-1 to TRBJ1-5; TRBD1 matches at 11 bases. J was trimmed by 11 bases and V by 6 bases; bases with no gene match: 15. The CDR3 sequence is 16 residues long. The germline CDR1 and CDR2 sequences are MNHNS and SASEGT. The CDR3 protein is CASREPGQGVRGSQHF. The CDR3 DNA sequence: TGTGCCAGCAGAGAACCGGGACAGGGGGTCCGGGGATCCCAGCATTTT.

The chain employs TRBV4-3 and TRBJ2-3, with a tentative D call TRBD1 (5 bases). CDR3 length: 17 residues. V was trimmed by 0 bases and J by 5 bases, leaving 18 bases between them. From germline, CDR1 is LGHNA and CDR2 YSLEER. CDR3 protein: CASSQEVGQGRVDTQYF. CDR3 in DNA: TGCGCCAGCAGCCAAGAAGTCGGGCAGGGCCGGGTAGATACGCAGTATTTT.

The V and J genes are TRBV7-9 and TRBJ2-5; D possibly corresponds to TRBD2 (7 bases). The V and J ends lost 1 base and 7 bases respectively, with 19 bases between them. There are 16 residues in the CDR3. CDR1 and CDR2 (germline): SEHNR, FQNEAQ (reference sequence). Written as DNA, the CDR3 is TGTGCCAGCAGCTTAGGTCGTGCCGGGGGGCGATTGACCCAGTACTTC. It yields the protein CASSLGRAGGRLTQYF. The full variable domain, with the rest looked up from reference TRBV7-9 and TRBJ2-5, is DTGVSQNPRHKITKRGQNVTFRCDPISEHNRLYWYRQTLGQGPEFLTYFQNEAQLEKSRLLSDRFSAERPKGSFSTLEIQRTEQGDSAMYLCASSLGRAGGRLTQYFGPGTRLLVL.

This clone was recorded once. The chain combines TRBV7-2 with TRBJ1-2, with D possibly TRBD1 on 5 matching bases. Deletions cut 2 bases from V and 9 bases from J, with 19 bases between. Germline CDR1 is SGHTA and CDR2 is FQGNSA. The CDR3 runs to 15 residues. The CDR3 region is CASSLTGRLGGSYTF. The CDR3 region has the DNA TGTGCCAGCAGCTTAACGGGCCGGTTGGGGGGAAGCTACACCTTC.